The rows below give T cell receptor beta chains drawn from one sample of a study of Tregs in tolerant kidney transplant recipients. Sequencing used immunoSEQ multiplex PCR; TCRdb keeps in-frame clones, though not all of them. The table includes some 240,000 clones, roughly four fifths detected once. The sample taken for sequencing was CD4+ T cells from blood. The receptors were sampled from a human donor in good health. The CDR3 runs from the conserved cysteine through the conserved F or W. A D gene is named only where the DNA matches it firmly. Some rows mark clone size as missing; the rest say once, few, many or name a class of expanded clone.

>TRBV5-1|NA|NA|TRBJ2-1
TGCGCCAGCAGCTTAGACTCTACGGGGAATGAGCAGTTCTTC
CASSLDSTGNEQFF
>TRBV5-6|few|TRBD1|TRBJ1-2
TGTGCCAGCAGCTTGCGACAGGGACAAAAGGGCTACACCTTC
CASSLRQGQKGYTF
>TRBV5-7|NA|NA|TRBJ2-4
TGTGCCAGCAGCCCGAACCACAAAAACATTCAGTACTTC
CASSPNHKNIQYF
>TRBV7-2|NA|NA|TRBJ1-1
TGTGCCAGCAGCATTGCCGGGACACTGAACACTGAAGCTTTCTTT
CASSIAGTLNTEAFF
>TRBV30|NA|TRBD1|TRBJ2-7
TGTGCCTGGAGTCGACCCGGGACAGGGTCCTACGAGCAGTACTTC
CAWSRPGTGSYEQYF
>TRBV18|NA|NA|TRBJ2-7
TGTGCCAGCTCCCCGTCCCGGACGGTTGGTGATGAGCAGTACTTC
CASSPSRTVGDEQYF
>TRBV7-8|few|NA|TRBJ2-7
TGTGCCAGCAGCTTAGGGTTTCGCTACGAGCAGTACTTC
CASSLGFRYEQYF
>TRBV6-1|few|TRBD1|TRBJ2-7
TGTGCCAGCAGTGGGGACAGGGCGCGCGGCGACGAGCAGTACTTC
CASSGDRARGDEQYF
>TRBV27|NA|TRBD2|TRBJ2-3
TGTGCCAGCAGTCCCGTGGGACTAGGCCTAGGCCCAGATACGCAGTATTTT
CASSPVGLGLGPDTQYF
>TRBV6-5|NA|TRBD1|TRBJ1-2
TGTGCCAGCAGTCGTAATCGGGGGACAGGGGGCGGCTACACCTTC
CASSRNRGTGGGYTF
>TRBV10-3|few|NA|TRBJ2-7
TGTGCCATCAGACCCCAGGGCGCCTCCTACGAGCAGTACTTC
CAIRPQGASYEQYF
>TRBV29-1|NA|NA|TRBJ1-1
TGCAGCGTTCACAAGACCTCTTCTGAAGCTTTCTTT
CSVHKTSSEAFF
>TRBV9|NA|TRBD2|TRBJ2-3
TGTGCCAGCAGCGTAACCATATCAATGGGGGGACTAGGCACAGATACGCAGTATTTT
CASSVTISMGGLGTDTQYF
>TRBV5-1|NA|NA|TRBJ2-1
TGCGCCAGCTCCCTTGGGGCAGCCAACAATGAGCAGTTCTTC
CASSLGAANNEQFF
>TRBV6-5|few|NA|TRBJ2-4
TGTGCCAGCAGGGGAGCGGGAGCCAAAAACATTCAGTACTTC
CASRGAGAKNIQYF
>TRBV11-2|NA|NA|TRBJ2-6
TGTGCCAGCAGCGATCGCCCTCCTGACTCTGGGGCCAACGTCCTGACTTTC
CASSDRPPDSGANVLTF